The 6 T cell receptor beta chains below were found in one sample sequenced in a study of shared clonotypes between healthy human individuals. Sequencing was performed with immunoSEQ multiplex PCR; in TCRdb, only in-frame clones are kept and a portion is missing. The sample contains 1,400,000 or so clones, around 98.5% of which appear only once. The sample comprised naive CD4+ T cells sorted from blood. Regarding subset: CD45RA+ positively selected. The origin of the receptors is a man under 40 in good health.

The table lists this clone with a count of one. V gene TRBV9 combines with J gene TRBJ1-4; 10 bases fit TRBD1. This CDR3 is 15 amino acids long. Germline values: CDR1 SGDLS, CDR2 YYNGEE. The V gene end was trimmed by 0 bases and the J gene end by 6 bases; junction bases not matched to a gene: 2. This chain's CDR3 is CASSVEGTGDEKLFF. The CDR3 coding sequence is TGTGCCAGCAGCGTAGAAGGGACAGGGGATGAAAAACTGTTTTTT.

CDR3 residues: CASSTRIGGDQPQHF. The DNA for the CDR3 is TGTGCCAGCAGCACTCGAATTGGTGGGGATCAGCCCCAGCATTTT. The rearrangement uses TRBV6-6 and TRBJ1-5, with D unresolved. The V end was cut by 6 bases, the J end by 5 bases, with 17 bases between. Germline V gene sequence: CDR1 MNHNY, CDR2 SVGAGI (reference sequence). The CDR3 extends over 15 amino acids.

J is TRBJ2-1 and V is TRBV14; D is possibly TRBD1 (5 bases). V lost 4 bases and J 5 bases, leaving 33 bases between the germline ends. Germline V gives CDR1 SGHDN, CDR2 FVKESK. The CDR3 spans 21 residues. CDR3 in amino acids: CASSPLFLLTVSPFTDNEQFF. In DNA form, the CDR3 reads TGTGCCAGCAGCCCGCTGTTCTTACTGACAGTTTCCCCTTTCACCGACAATGAGCAGTTCTTC.

The chain joins TRBV11-2 to TRBJ2-2; a possible D gene is TRBD1 (6 bases). CDR3 length equals 15 residues. Looked up from germline, CDR1 is SGHAT and CDR2 is FQNNGV. Trimming stripped 5 bases from V and 2 bases from J, with 12 bases between. CDR3 in DNA: TGTGCCAGCAGCCGACGGGACACCAACACCGGGGAGCTGTTTTTT. Protein: CASSRRDTNTGELFF.

V and J are TRBV29-1 and TRBJ1-2; 12 nucleotides align to TRBD1. The CDR3 runs to 13 residues. Per germline, CDR1 SQVTM and CDR2 ANQGSEA. V was pared by 6 bases and J by 8 bases, with 7 bases of the junction left unmatched. The CDR3 DNA follows: TGCAGCGTGGTGCGGGACAGGGGGCTCGGCTACACCTTC. It encodes CSVVRDRGLGYTF.

The genes are TRBV10-2 and TRBJ2-3, with D possibly called TRBD1 or TRBD2 (5 bases each). Germline V gene sequence: CDR1 WSHSY, CDR2 SAAADI. V lost 5 bases and J lost 3, with 9 bases in between. This CDR3 region has 13 residues. CDR3 sequence: CASSMGPTDTQYF. The CDR3 DNA reads as TGCGCCAGCAGTATGGGACCTACAGATACGCAGTATTTT.